This entry lists 5 T cell receptor beta chains sequenced from one sample in a study of post-analysis software for immune sequencing data. General observations from the study: Patients had higher frequencies than controls of five or six TRBV segments, including TRBV5-6, TRBV5-1 and TRBV20-1.

TCR beta cDNA libraries had unique molecular identifiers. TCRdb used MiXCR to reprocess the PCR reads, holding one entry per CDR3 protein. The sample includes 740,000 or so distinct CDR3 sequences, approximately 57% seen only once; the top ten take approximately 4.3%. What these receptors recognize is not known. Input material: blood. The receptors stem from a girl under 18 with multiple sclerosis.

The J gene is TRBJ1-1, the V gene TRBV6-6, with 9 positions matching TRBD1. J was trimmed by 5 bases and V by 5 bases; bases with no gene match: 9. Germline CDR1 is MNHNY and CDR2 is SVGAGI (reference sequence). The length of the CDR3 is 15 residues. The CDR3 reads CASSPSGQGRTEAFF. The DNA of the CDR3 is TGTGCCAGCAGTCCCTCGGGACAGGGAAGGACTGAAGCTTTCTTT.

The chain couples TRBV28 to TRBJ2-5; tentatively, D is TRBD2 (6 bases). Germline V gene data show CDR1 as MDHEN and CDR2 as SYDVKM. V dropped 6 bases and J dropped 5 bases, with 10 bases sitting between them. This CDR3 has 12 amino acids. The DNA for the CDR3 is TGTGCCAGCAGGACGGGGGTGGAGACCCAGTACTTC. Residues: CASRTGVETQYF.

This clonotype came up a few times. The V and J genes are TRBV29-1 and TRBJ2-1; 14 bases align to TRBD2. Germline-derived CDR1 and CDR2 are SQVTM and ANQGSEA. V was pared by 5 bases and J by 0 bases, with 3 bases of the junction left unmatched. The CDR3 contains 16 residues. CDR3: CSVRTSGRSSYNEQFF. The CDR3 DNA follows: TGCAGCGTTCGGACTAGCGGGAGGAGCTCCTACAATGAGCAGTTCTTC.

This chain connects TRBV29-1 to TRBJ2-2; TRBD1 agrees at 9 bases. After removal of 6 bases from V and 0 bases from J, the junction contained 11 bases not matched to a gene. The CDR3 spans 17 residues. CDR1 is SQVTM and CDR2 is ANQGSEA in the germline V gene. The CDR3 nucleotides read TGCAGCGTAGATCGTCCCGGGACAGGGACGAACACCGGGGAGCTGTTTTTT. Translated: CSVDRPGTGTNTGELFF.

The rearrangement uses TRBV7-9 and TRBJ2-1; a weak D match, TRBD1 (5 bases). CDR3 length: 16 residues. Germline assignment: CDR1 SEHNR and CDR2 FQNEAQ (reference sequence). Trimming took 0 bases from V and 3 from J, leaving 12 bases between them. Here the CDR3 DNA reads TGTGCCAGCAGCTTAGCGGGGAAGGGGATCTACAATGAGCAGTTCTTC. It specifies CASSLAGKGIYNEQFF.